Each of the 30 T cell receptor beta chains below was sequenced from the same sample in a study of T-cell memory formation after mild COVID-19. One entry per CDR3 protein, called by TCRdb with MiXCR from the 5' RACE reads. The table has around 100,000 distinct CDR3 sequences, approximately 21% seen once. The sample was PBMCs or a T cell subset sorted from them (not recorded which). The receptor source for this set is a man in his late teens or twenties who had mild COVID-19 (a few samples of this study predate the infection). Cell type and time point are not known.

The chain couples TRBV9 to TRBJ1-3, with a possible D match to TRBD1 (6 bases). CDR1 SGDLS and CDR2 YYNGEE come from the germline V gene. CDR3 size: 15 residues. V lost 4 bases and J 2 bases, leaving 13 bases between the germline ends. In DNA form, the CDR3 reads TGTGCCAGCAGCATGACAGGTTCGGCTGGAAACACCATATATTTT. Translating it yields CASSMTGSAGNTIYF. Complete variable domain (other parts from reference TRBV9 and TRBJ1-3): DSGVTQTPKHLITATGQRVTLRCSPRSGDLSVYWYQQSLDQGLQFLIQYYNGEERAKGNILERFSAQQFPDLHSELNLSSLELGDSALYFCASSMTGSAGNTIYFGEGSWLTVV.

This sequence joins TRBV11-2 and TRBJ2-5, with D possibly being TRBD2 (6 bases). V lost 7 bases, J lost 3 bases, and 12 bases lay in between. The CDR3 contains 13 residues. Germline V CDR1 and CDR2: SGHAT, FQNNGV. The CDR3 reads CASTFGTEETQYF. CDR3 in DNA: TGTGCCAGCACCTTCGGGACTGAAGAGACCCAGTACTTC.

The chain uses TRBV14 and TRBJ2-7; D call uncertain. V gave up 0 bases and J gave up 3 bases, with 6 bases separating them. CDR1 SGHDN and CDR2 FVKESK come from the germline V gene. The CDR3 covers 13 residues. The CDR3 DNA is TGTGCCAGCAGCCAAGACTTAGTCTACGAGCAGTACGTC. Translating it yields CASSQDLVYEQYV.

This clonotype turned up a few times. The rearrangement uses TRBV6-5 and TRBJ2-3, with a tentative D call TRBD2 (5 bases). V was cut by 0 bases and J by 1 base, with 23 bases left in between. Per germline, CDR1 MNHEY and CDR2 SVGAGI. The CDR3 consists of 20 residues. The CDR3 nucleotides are TGTGCCAGCAGTTACTCGGAACCGGGTTCCCGGAGCGGTCGCACAGATACGCAGTATTTT. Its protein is CASSYSEPGSRSGRTDTQYF.

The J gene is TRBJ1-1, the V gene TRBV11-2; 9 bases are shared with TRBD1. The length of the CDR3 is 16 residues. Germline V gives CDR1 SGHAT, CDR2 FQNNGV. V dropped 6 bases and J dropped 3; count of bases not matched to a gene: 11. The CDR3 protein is CASRRPGQGLHTEAFF. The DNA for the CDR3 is TGTGCCAGCAGACGACCGGGACAGGGTTTGCACACTGAAGCTTTCTTT.

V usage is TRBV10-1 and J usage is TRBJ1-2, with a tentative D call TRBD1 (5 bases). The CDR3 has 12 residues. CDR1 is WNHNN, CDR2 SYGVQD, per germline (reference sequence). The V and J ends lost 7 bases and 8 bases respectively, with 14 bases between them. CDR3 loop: CASISEGHGYTF. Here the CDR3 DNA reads TGCGCCAGCATCTCGGAGGGGCACGGCTACACCTTC.

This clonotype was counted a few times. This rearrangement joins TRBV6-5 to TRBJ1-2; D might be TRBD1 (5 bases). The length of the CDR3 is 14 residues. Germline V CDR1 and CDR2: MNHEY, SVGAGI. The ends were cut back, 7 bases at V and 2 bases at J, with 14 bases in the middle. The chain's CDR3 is CASKTVGGNYGYTF. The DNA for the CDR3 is TGTGCCAGCAAGACTGTGGGGGGAAACTATGGCTACACCTTC.

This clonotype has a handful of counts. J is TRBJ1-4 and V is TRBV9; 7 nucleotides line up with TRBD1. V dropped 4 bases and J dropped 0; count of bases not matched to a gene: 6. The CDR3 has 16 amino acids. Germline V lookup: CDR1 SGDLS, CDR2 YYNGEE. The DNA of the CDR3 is TGTGCCAGCAGCAGGGGGCAATTTACAACTAATGAAAAACTGTTTTTT. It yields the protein CASSRGQFTTNEKLFF.

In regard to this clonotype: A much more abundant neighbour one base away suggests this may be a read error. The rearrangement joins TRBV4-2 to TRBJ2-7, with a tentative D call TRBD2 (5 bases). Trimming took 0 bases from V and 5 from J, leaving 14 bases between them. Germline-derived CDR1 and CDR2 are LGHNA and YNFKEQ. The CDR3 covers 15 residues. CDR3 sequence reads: CASSQETRGFNEQYF. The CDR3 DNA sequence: TGTGCCAGCAGCCAAGAAACTCGCGGGTTCAACGAGCAGTACTTC.

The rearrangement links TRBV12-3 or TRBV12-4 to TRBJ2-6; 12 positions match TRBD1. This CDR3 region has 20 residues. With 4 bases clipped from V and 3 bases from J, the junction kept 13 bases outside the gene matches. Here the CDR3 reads CASSSPWGGTGGIGANVLTF. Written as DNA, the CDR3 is TGTGCCAGCAGTTCCCCATGGGGGGGGACAGGGGGCATTGGGGCCAACGTCCTGACTTTC.

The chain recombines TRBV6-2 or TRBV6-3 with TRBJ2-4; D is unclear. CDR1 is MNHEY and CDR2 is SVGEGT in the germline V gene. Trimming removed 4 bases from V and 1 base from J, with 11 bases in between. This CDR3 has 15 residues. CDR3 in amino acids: CASSSQALAKNIQYF. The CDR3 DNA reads TGTGCCAGCAGTTCTCAGGCTCTGGCCAAAAACATTCAGTACTTC.

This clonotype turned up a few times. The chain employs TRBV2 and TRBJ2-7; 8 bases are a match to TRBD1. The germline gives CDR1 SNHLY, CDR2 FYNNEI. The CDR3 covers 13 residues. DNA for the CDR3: TGTGCATACTTTTGGCAGGGGGCGGGCGAGCAGTACGTC. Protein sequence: CAYFWQGAGEQYV.

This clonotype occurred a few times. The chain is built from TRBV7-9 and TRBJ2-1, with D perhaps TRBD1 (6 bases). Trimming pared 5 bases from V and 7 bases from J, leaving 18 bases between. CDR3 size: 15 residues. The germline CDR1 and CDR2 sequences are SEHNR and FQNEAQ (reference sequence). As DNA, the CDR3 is TGTGCCAGCAGCATACCAGGGTCCAGGGGAAATGAGCAGTTCTTC. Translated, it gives CASSIPGSRGNEQFF.

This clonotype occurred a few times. The DNA for the CDR3 is TGTGCCAGCAGTTTCGTAGGGACGAACACTGAAGCTTTCTTT. Its translation: CASSFVGTNTEAFF. V usage is TRBV12-3 or TRBV12-4 and J usage is TRBJ1-1, with D perhaps TRBD1 (5 bases). The CDR3 is 14 residues long. The V gene lost 3 bases and the J gene lost 1 base, with 9 bases spanning the gap.

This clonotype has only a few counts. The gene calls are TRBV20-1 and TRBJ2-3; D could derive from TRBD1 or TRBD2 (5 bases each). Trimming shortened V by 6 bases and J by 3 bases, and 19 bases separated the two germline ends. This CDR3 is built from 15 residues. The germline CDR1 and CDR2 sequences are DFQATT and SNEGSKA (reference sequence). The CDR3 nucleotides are TGCAGTGCGACCGCCCGGGACCAGAGTACAGATACGCAGTATTTT. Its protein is CSATARDQSTDTQYF.

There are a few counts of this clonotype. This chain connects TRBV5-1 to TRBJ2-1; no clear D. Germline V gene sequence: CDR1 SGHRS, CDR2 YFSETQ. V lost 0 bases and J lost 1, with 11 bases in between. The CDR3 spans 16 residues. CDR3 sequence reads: CASSLETSLSYNEQFF. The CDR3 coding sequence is TGCGCCAGCAGCTTGGAGACTTCCCTATCCTACAATGAGCAGTTCTTC.

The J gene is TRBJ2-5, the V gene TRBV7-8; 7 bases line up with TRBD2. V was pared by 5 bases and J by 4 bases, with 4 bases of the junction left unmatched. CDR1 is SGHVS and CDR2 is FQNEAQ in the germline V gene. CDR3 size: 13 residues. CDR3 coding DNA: TGTGCCAGCAGCCGGACTAGGGGAGAGACCCAGTACTTC. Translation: CASSRTRGETQYF.

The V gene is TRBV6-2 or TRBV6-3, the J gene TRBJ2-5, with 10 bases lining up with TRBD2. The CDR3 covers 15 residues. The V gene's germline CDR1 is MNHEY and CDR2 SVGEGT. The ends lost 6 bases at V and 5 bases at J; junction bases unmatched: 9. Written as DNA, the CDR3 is TGTGCCAGCAGGGATGTGCTAGCGGGGGATGAGACCCAGTACTTC. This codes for CASRDVLAGDETQYF.

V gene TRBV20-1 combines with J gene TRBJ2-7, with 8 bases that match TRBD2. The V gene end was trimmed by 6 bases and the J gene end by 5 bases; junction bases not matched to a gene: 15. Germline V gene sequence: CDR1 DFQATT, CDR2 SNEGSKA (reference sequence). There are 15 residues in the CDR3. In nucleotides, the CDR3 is TGCAGTGCGGGCCTTCCTAAAATCGGGAGGGACGAGCAGTACTTC. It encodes CSAGLPKIGRDEQYF.

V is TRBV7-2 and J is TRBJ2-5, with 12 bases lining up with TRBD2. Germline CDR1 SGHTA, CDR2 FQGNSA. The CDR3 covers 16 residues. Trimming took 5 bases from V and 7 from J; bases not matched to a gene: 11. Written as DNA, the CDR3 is TGTGCCAGCAGCCGAACCCTAGCGGGGGGGCAGGGGACCCAGTACTTC. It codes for CASSRTLAGGQGTQYF.

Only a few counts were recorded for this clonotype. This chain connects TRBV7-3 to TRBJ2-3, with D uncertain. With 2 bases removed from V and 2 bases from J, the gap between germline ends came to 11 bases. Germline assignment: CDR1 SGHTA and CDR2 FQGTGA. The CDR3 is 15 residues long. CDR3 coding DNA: TGTGCCAGCAGCTTATATCTCGGAGCCACAGATACGCAGTATTTT. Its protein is CASSLYLGATDTQYF.

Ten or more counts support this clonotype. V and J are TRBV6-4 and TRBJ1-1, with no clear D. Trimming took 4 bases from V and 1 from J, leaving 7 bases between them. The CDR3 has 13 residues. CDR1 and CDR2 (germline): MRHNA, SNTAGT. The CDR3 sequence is CASSVTENTEAFF. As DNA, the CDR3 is TGTGCCAGCAGTGTCACGGAGAACACTGAAGCTTTCTTT.

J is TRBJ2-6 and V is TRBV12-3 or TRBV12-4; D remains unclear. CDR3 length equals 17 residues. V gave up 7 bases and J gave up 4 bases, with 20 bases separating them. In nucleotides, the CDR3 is TGTGCCAGCACCCTGGACCGCGTCGGTCGCGGGGCCAACGTCCTGACTTTC. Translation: CASTLDRVGRGANVLTF.

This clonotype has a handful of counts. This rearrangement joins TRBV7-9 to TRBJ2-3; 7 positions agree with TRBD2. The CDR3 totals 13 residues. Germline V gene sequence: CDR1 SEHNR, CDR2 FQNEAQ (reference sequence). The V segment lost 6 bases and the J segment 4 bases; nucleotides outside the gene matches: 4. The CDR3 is CASRISGADTQYF. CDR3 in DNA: TGTGCCAGCAGAATCAGCGGGGCAGATACGCAGTATTTT.

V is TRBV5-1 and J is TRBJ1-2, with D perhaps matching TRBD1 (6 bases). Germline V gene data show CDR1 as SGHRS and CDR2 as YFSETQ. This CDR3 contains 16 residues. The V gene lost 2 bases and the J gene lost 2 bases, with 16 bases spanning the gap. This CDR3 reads CASSFGQPTENYGYTF. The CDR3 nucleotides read TGCGCCAGCAGCTTCGGACAGCCCACTGAAAACTATGGCTACACCTTC. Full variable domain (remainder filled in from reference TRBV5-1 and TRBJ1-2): KAGVTQTPRYLIKTRGQQVTLSCSPISGHRSVSWYQQTPGQGLQFLFEYFSETQRNKGNFPGRFSGRQFSNSRSEMNVSTLELGDSALYLCASSFGQPTENYGYTFGSGTRLTVV.

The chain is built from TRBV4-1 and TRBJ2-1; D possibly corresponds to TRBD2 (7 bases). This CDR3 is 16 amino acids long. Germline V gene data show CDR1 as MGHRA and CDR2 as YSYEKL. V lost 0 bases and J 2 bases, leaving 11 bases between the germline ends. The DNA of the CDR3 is TGCGCCAGCAGCCAAGAACGGGGGGCGACCTACAATGAGCAGTTCTTC. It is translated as CASSQERGATYNEQFF.

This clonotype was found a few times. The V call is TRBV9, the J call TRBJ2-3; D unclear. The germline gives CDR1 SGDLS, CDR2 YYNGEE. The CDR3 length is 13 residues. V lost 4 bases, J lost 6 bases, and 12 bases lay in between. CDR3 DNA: TGTGCCAGCAGCACGTACAGTGGCGATACGCAGTATTTT. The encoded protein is CASSTYSGDTQYF.

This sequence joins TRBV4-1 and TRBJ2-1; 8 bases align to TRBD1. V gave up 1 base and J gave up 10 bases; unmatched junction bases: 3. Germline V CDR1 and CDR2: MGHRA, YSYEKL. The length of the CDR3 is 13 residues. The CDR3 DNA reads TGCGCCAGCAGCCAAGGGACAGGGAACGAGCAGTTCTTC. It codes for CASSQGTGNEQFF.

CDR3: CASSYPDGYNEQFF. The CDR3 DNA is TGTGCCAGCAGTTACCCAGACGGGTACAATGAGCAGTTCTTC. The genes are TRBV6-2 or TRBV6-3 and TRBJ2-1; D remains ambiguous. The germline CDR1 and CDR2 sequences are MNHEY and SVGEGT. The CDR3 totals 14 residues. V was trimmed by 2 bases and J by 4 bases, leaving 9 bases between them.

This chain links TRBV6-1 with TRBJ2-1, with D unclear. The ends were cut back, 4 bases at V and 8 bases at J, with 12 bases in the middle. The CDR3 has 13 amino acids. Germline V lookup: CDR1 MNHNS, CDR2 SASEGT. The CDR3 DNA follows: TGTGCCAGCAGTGGCCCGGTTTCGGATGAGCAGTTCTTC. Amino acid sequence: CASSGPVSDEQFF.